This TCR beta chain came from a study of blood T cell repertoires in COVID-19. About the research overall: Whether acute or convalescent, the COVID-19 samples came from the United States, Italy and Spain. In each case, the material was cDNA or gDNA derived from T cells, B-cell-depleted T cells, or PBMCs.

The germline V gene encodes CDR1 SGHTA and CDR2 FQGTGA. V dropped 5 bases and J dropped 5; count of bases not matched to a gene: 4. The CDR3 is 15 amino acids. How the authors handled the data: Estimated nucleated cell counts came from reference gene primer amplification. The assay was immunoSEQ multiplex PCR, and TCRdb's table has in-frame clones only and misses some. That table gives V, J and clone size, and the DNA gave D and trimming. The table has about 360,000 clones, 85% to 90% seen once. The clonotype originates from a human donor in a cohort sampled during active COVID-19. The chain joins TRBV7-3 to TRBJ2-2; 11 positions match TRBD2. The sample comprised peripheral blood. CDR3 region: CASSASGRTTGELFF. Written as DNA, the CDR3 is TGTGCCAGCAGCGCTAGCGGGAGGACGACCGGGGAGCTGTTTTTT.